The source of this T cell receptor beta chain is a study of post-analysis software for immune sequencing data. There are many counts of this clonotype. Its antigen remains unidentified. TCR beta libraries were prepared from cDNA with unique molecular identifiers. TCRdb passed the PCR reads through MiXCR, listing each CDR3 protein once. The sample consists of 600,000 to 750,000 distinct CDR3 sequences, 59% of them appearing once. The CDR3 has 10 amino acids. Per the germline V gene, CDR1 is SQVTM and CDR2 is ANQGSEA. Trimming took off 3 bases at V and 4 bases at J, with 3 bases between the two ends. Study-level results: In patients, about 5 TRBV segments were more frequent than in controls, with TRBV5-6, TRBV5-1 and TRBV20-1 among them.

Input material: blood. This TCR derives from a girl aged 2 to 9 with multiple sclerosis. The gene calls are TRBV29-1 and TRBJ2-5, with unresolved D. The CDR3 region has the DNA TGCAGCGTTGAGGGAGAGACCCAGTACTTC. This codes for CSVEGETQYF.